The subject of this entry is one TCR beta chain. The sample comes from a study of T cell clones after liver transplantation. Study-level information: TCRbeta sequencing after a pre-transplant mixed lymphocyte reaction identified graft-donor-reactive clones, later tracked in post-transplant blood. Graft-donor-reactive sequences were compared with third-party-reactive TCRbeta sequences from pre-transplant mixed lymphocyte reactions. Without induction therapy, subjects received standard immunosuppression until 12-24 months post-transplant.

Repertoires were generated with immunoSEQ multiplex PCR, while TCRdb's copy carries only in-frame clones and drops some. The sample contains about 15,000 clones, 80% to 95% of which appear only once. The germline V and J ends were trimmed by 5 bases and 8 bases, with 18 bases remaining between them. Germline CDR1 and CDR2: SGHVS and FNYEAQ. CDR3 length equals 15 residues. The sequences come from CD8+ T cells from blood, collected before liver transplant. The receptor comes from a human donor who received a liver transplant. The V gene is TRBV7-6, the J gene TRBJ1-4, with D perhaps TRBD1 (6 bases). The CDR3 DNA sequence: TGTGCCAGCAGCGAGGGTGACAGGAAGGACGAAAAACTGTTTTTT. Protein product: CASSEGDRKDEKLFF.